The 32 T cell receptor beta chains presented below share a single source sample, sequenced in a study of cytomegalovirus exposure and HLA in healthy donors. PCR primers comprised 60 Vbeta and 13 Jbeta primers. Measured with immunoSEQ multiplex PCR; TCRdb has only the in-frame clones, and not every one. The data show some 30,000 clones, and the top ten clones hold 4.5% to 6%. Material for sequencing was PBMCs. Receptors were obtained from a female donor in good health and CMV-seronegative.

The genes are TRBV5-1 and TRBJ2-7, with TRBD1 matching 10 bases. With V trimmed by 4 bases and J by 4 bases, 2 bases remained unmatched. Germline CDR1 is SGHRS and CDR2 is YFSETQ. The CDR3 has 13 residues. CDR3 in amino acids: CASSRDRGYEQYF. The CDR3 DNA reads TGCGCCAGCAGCAGGGACAGGGGATACGAGCAGTACTTC.

V gene TRBV7-9 combines with J gene TRBJ1-5, with no clear D. CDR3 length equals 15 residues. V was pared by 4 bases and J by 1 base, with 11 bases between. Germline CDR1 reads SEHNR; CDR2 reads FQNEAQ (reference sequence). CDR3 loop: CASSSTGGSNQPQHF. The CDR3 DNA is TGTGCCAGCAGCTCGACGGGAGGGAGCAATCAGCCCCAGCATTTT.

The CDR3 DNA is TGTGCCAGCAGCCCTAGGGGCAGACATACGAACACTGAAGCTTTCTTT. This gives the protein CASSPRGRHTNTEAFF. The rearrangement joins TRBV2 to TRBJ1-1; tentative D call: TRBD1 (5 bases). V dropped 6 bases and J dropped 1 base, with 18 bases sitting between them. The germline CDR1 and CDR2 sequences are SNHLY and FYNNEI. This CDR3 comprises 16 residues. Combining the CDR3 with reference TRBV2 and TRBJ1-1 gives the whole variable domain EPEVTQTPSHQVTQMGQEVILRCVPISNHLYFYWYRQILGQKVEFLVSFYNNEISEKSEIFDDQFSVERPDGSNFTLKIRSTKLEDSAMYFCASSPRGRHTNTEAFFGQGTRLTVV.

The chain links TRBV5-1 to TRBJ2-1, with 10 bases aligning to TRBD2. The junction had 8 bases not matched to a gene; V was cut back by 4 bases and J by 4 bases. CDR3 length equals 16 residues. The germline V gene has CDR1 SGHRS and CDR2 YFSETQ. CDR3 region: CASSQNTSGAYNEQFF. DNA of the CDR3: TGCGCCAGCAGCCAGAATACTAGCGGGGCGTACAATGAGCAGTTCTTC.

Turning to this clone: In this CDR3 the conserved last residue, phenylalanine or tryptophan, is missing, so a read error is likely. The V gene is TRBV6-6, the J gene TRBJ2-3; either TRBD1 or TRBD2 may fit D (5 bases each). Trimming took off 5 bases at V and 0 bases at J, with 6 bases between the two ends. There are 13 residues in the CDR3. CDR1 and CDR2 (germline): MNHNY, SVGAGI (reference sequence). This CDR3 reads CASSRDSTDTQYS. The DNA of the CDR3 is TGTGCCAGCAGTAGGGACAGCACAGATACGCAGTATTCT.

The chain combines TRBV28 with TRBJ1-3; no clear D. V shed 9 bases and J shed 4 bases, with 10 bases lying between them. CDR1 is MDHEN and CDR2 is SYDVKM in the germline V gene. This CDR3 region has 12 residues. This CDR3 is CASRESGNTIYF. The CDR3 DNA reads as TGTGCCAGTAGGGAGTCCGGAAACACCATATATTTT.

The rearrangement links TRBV7-2 to TRBJ1-1, with D possibly being TRBD1 (5 bases). This CDR3 spans 14 amino acids. Per the germline V gene, CDR1 is SGHTA and CDR2 is FQGNSA. Trimming removed 4 bases at V and 5 bases at J, with 14 bases between. The CDR3 sequence: CASSSHTGRTEAFF. Here the CDR3 DNA reads TGTGCCAGCAGCTCTCATACAGGTCGAACTGAAGCTTTCTTT.

In regard to this clone: Additional DNA sequences in this sample encode the identical CDR3. This chain joins TRBV4-2 and TRBJ2-7; TRBD1 agrees at 11 bases. Germline CDR1 is LGHNA and CDR2 is YNFKEQ. Trimming cost V 1 base and J 4 bases; bases outside gene matches: 6. The CDR3 loop spans 16 amino acids. In nucleotides, the CDR3 is TGTGCCAGCAGCCAAGGAGCCGGGACAGGGGGTTACGAGCAGTACTTC. It encodes CASSQGAGTGGYEQYF.

The J gene is TRBJ2-2, the V gene TRBV19, with 10 bases matching TRBD1. Germline CDR1 LNHDA, CDR2 SQIVND (reference sequence). The CDR3 runs to 15 residues. V shed 5 bases and J 4 bases; nucleotides not matched to a gene: 4. DNA of the CDR3: TGTGCCAGTAGTTACCGGGACAGGGGCACCGGGGAGCTGTTTTTT. Protein sequence: CASSYRDRGTGELFF.

This chain joins TRBV19 and TRBJ2-7; tentative D call: TRBD2 (5 bases). The V and J ends lost 6 bases and 7 bases respectively, with 22 bases between them. Germline loops: CDR1 LNHDA, CDR2 SQIVND (reference sequence). This CDR3 is built from 15 residues. The CDR3 region is CASRSRDLGEQEQYF. The CDR3 coding sequence is TGTGCCAGTAGGTCCCGGGATCTGGGTGAACAGGAGCAGTACTTC.

The chain couples TRBV6-1 to TRBJ1-1; TRBD1 agrees at 10 bases. Germline V gene lookup returns CDR1 MNHNS and CDR2 SASEGT. J lost 6 bases, V lost 10 bases, and 11 bases had no gene match. The CDR3 is 14 amino acids. The CDR3 loop reads CATEDRGGMAEAFF. DNA for the CDR3: TGTGCCACCGAGGACAGGGGGGGGATGGCTGAAGCTTTCTTT.

This sequence joins TRBV5-5 and TRBJ1-2; 9 bases are shared with TRBD1. The CDR3 is made up of 17 amino acids. Germline V gene lookup returns CDR1 SGHKS and CDR2 YYEKEE (reference sequence). V lost 4 bases to trimming and J lost 4 bases; unmatched junction nucleotides: 14. DNA of the CDR3: TGTGCCAGCAGCACTTCCTTACAGGGGGCGTATGTCTATGGCTACACCTTC. Protein: CASSTSLQGAYVYGYTF.

The rearrangement links TRBV10-3 to TRBJ2-1, with D possibly matching TRBD1 (6 bases). Germline CDR1 reads ENHRY; CDR2 reads SYGVKD. Trimming cost V 10 bases and J 8 bases, with 21 bases left between them. The CDR3 extends over 14 amino acids. As DNA, the CDR3 is TGTGCCAGCCGTGGGGGCCGAAGTTTCGATGAGCAGTTCTTC. This codes for CASRGGRSFDEQFF.

The genes are TRBV6-5 and TRBJ1-1; D possibly corresponds to TRBD1 (5 bases). CDR1 MNHEY and CDR2 SVGAGI come from the germline V gene. The CDR3 has 15 residues. Trimming stripped 4 bases from V and 1 base from J, with 13 bases between. The CDR3 DNA reads TGTGCCAGCAGTTCCCCCCGGAGGGGGAACACTGAAGCTTTCTTT. As protein: CASSSPRRGNTEAFF.

The chain links TRBV6-6 to TRBJ1-1; D gene unclear. Germline-derived CDR1 and CDR2 are MNHNY and SVGAGI (reference sequence). CDR3 length: 12 amino acids. V was cut by 6 bases and J by 3 bases, with 8 bases left in between. The CDR3 is CASRPLDTEAFF. CDR3 in DNA: TGTGCCAGCAGGCCCCTAGACACTGAAGCTTTCTTT.

The chain recombines TRBV12-2 with TRBJ2-7; the D segment call TRBD1 is taken from the table without a DNA check. TRBV12-2 counts as a pseudogene. This CDR3 has 14 residues. In DNA form, the CDR3 reads TGTGCAAGTCGCCCCCCGAGGGACAGCGGCAGGTGGTACTTC. Translation: CASRPPRDSGRWYF.

V and J are TRBV5-8 and TRBJ1-2; 11 bases map to TRBD1. Germline CDR1 and CDR2: SGHTS and YDEGEE. Unmatched junction bases numbered 7, after V lost 3 bases and J lost 6 bases. This CDR3 is 15 amino acids long. The CDR3 region has the DNA TGTGCCAGCAGCTCGCGGACAGGGGGCATCGATGGCTACACCTTC. It translates to CASSSRTGGIDGYTF.

The genes are TRBV9 and TRBJ1-6, with 7 bases lining up with TRBD1. V was pared by 3 bases and J by 7 bases, with 7 bases of the junction left unmatched. CDR1 is SGDLS and CDR2 is YYNGEE in the germline V gene. The CDR3 covers 15 residues. CDR3 sequence reads: CASSASGTENSPLHF. CDR3 coding DNA: TGTGCCAGCAGCGCATCCGGGACAGAAAATTCACCCCTCCACTTT.

V usage is TRBV30 and J usage is TRBJ2-7; D is perhaps TRBD2 (5 bases). Germline CDR1 reads GTSNPN; CDR2 reads SVGIG (reference sequence). The CDR3 extends over 16 amino acids. With 4 bases removed from V and 4 bases from J, the gap between germline ends came to 23 bases. CDR3 sequence: CAWTKDPSPGSYEQYF. CDR3 coding DNA: TGTGCCTGGACCAAAGACCCTAGTCCGGGAAGTTACGAGCAGTACTTC.

This chain connects TRBV19 to TRBJ2-3; TRBD1 is a possible D gene (6 bases). This CDR3 comprises 15 residues. The germline V gene has CDR1 LNHDA and CDR2 SQIVND (reference sequence). The V end lost 6 bases, the J end lost 8 bases, and 21 bases lay between the germline ends. CDR3 in DNA: TGTGCCAGTAGGAACCGACAGGACCTAAGGGTTACGCAGTATTTT. Translation: CASRNRQDLRVTQYF.

This sequence joins TRBV27 and TRBJ2-1; a possible D gene is TRBD1 (6 bases). V was cut by 6 bases and J by 4 bases, with 16 bases left in between. The CDR3 runs to 15 residues. Germline V lookup: CDR1 MNHEY, CDR2 SMNVEV (reference sequence). CDR3 sequence: CASRSDRSSYNEQFF. The DNA of the CDR3 is TGTGCCAGCAGGAGCGACAGGAGTTCGTACAATGAGCAGTTCTTC.

The chain has TRBV5-1 and TRBJ1-1, with 8 bases fitting TRBD1. Looked up from germline, CDR1 is SGHRS and CDR2 is YFSETQ. The CDR3 has 14 amino acids. Losses at the gene ends were 0 bases for V and 5 bases for J; bases not matched to a gene: 3. The CDR3 sequence is CASSLGTGITEAFF. The CDR3 DNA is TGCGCCAGCAGCTTGGGGACAGGGATTACTGAAGCTTTCTTT.

The chain joins TRBV18 to TRBJ2-5; the match to TRBD2 covers 15 bases. Germline loops: CDR1 KGHSH, CDR2 LQKENI. The CDR3 sequence is 17 residues long. With V trimmed by 3 bases and J by 5 bases, 7 bases remained unmatched. CDR3 DNA sequence: TGTGCCAGCTCACCTCCGGGACTAGCGGGGGGAAAGGAGACCCAGTACTTC. Its protein is CASSPPGLAGGKETQYF. Full variable domain (remainder filled in from reference TRBV18 and TRBJ2-5): NAGVMQNPRHLVRRRGQEARLRCSPMKGHSHVYWYRQLPEEGLKFMVYLQKENIIDESGMPKERFSAEFPKEGPSILRIQQVVRGDSAAYFCASSPPGLAGGKETQYFGPGTRLLVL.

The chain is built from TRBV4-1 and TRBJ2-7; TRBD2 matches at 12 bases. CDR1 and CDR2 from the germline V gene are MGHRA and YSYEKL. The V gene end was trimmed by 3 bases and the J gene end by 7 bases; junction bases not matched to a gene: 13. The length of the CDR3 is 17 residues. The chain's CDR3 is CASSQPILAGGHDEQYF. The CDR3 DNA is TGCGCCAGCAGCCAGCCAATACTAGCGGGGGGCCACGATGAGCAGTACTTC.

The chain combines TRBV28 with TRBJ2-6; D might be TRBD1 (6 bases). The germline gives CDR1 MDHEN, CDR2 SYDVKM. Between the trimmed V and J ends, which lost 6 bases and 0 bases, there was a span of 18 bases. The CDR3 length is 18 residues. CDR3 loop: CASSLGVGQSSGANVLTF. DNA of the CDR3: TGTGCCAGCAGCCTAGGGGTCGGACAGAGCTCTGGGGCCAACGTCCTGACTTTC. The full variable domain, completed using reference TRBV28 and TRBJ2-6, is DVKVTQSSRYLVKRTGEKVFLECVQDMDHENMFWYRQDPGLGLRLIYFSYDVKMKEKGDIPEGYSVSREKKERFSLILESASTNQTSMYLCASSLGVGQSSGANVLTFGAGSRLTVL.

The chain employs TRBV29-1 and TRBJ2-1; 8 bases are shared with TRBD2. The germline gives CDR1 SQVTM, CDR2 ANQGSEA. The CDR3 is 14 amino acids. V lost 7 bases to trimming and J lost 5 bases; unmatched junction nucleotides: 10. CDR3 sequence: CSAATGGDDNEQFF. In nucleotides, the CDR3 is TGCAGCGCCGCGACGGGGGGGGACGACAATGAGCAGTTCTTC.

This chain connects TRBV9 to TRBJ2-1, with TRBD2 identical over 11 bases. Germline loops: CDR1 SGDLS, CDR2 YYNGEE. Unmatched junction bases numbered 11, after V lost 5 bases and J lost 7 bases. This CDR3 has 16 amino acids. CDR3 protein: CASRPHSGGAGNEQFF. The CDR3, as DNA: TGTGCCAGCAGACCTCATAGCGGGGGGGCAGGTAATGAGCAGTTCTTC.

This chain joins TRBV28 and TRBJ2-3; D call uncertain. Trimming took 6 bases from V and 4 from J, leaving 8 bases between them. This CDR3 is 12 amino acids long. Per the germline V gene, CDR1 is MDHEN and CDR2 is SYDVKM. The CDR3: CASRETADTQYF. Written as DNA, the CDR3 is TGTGCCAGCAGGGAGACGGCAGATACGCAGTATTTT.

The chain couples TRBV5-1 to TRBJ2-3; D is perhaps TRBD1 (5 bases). The CDR3 runs 13 residues. Germline-derived CDR1 and CDR2 are SGHRS and YFSETQ. The V and J ends lost 7 bases and 2 bases respectively, with 11 bases between them. The CDR3 here is CASGQGLTDTQYF. The CDR3 DNA follows: TGCGCCAGCGGCCAGGGCCTCACAGATACGCAGTATTTT. The full variable domain, rest sourced from reference TRBV5-1 and TRBJ2-3, is KAGVTQTPRYLIKTRGQQVTLSCSPISGHRSVSWYQQTPGQGLQFLFEYFSETQRNKGNFPGRFSGRQFSNSRSEMNVSTLELGDSALYLCASGQGLTDTQYFGPGTRLTVL.

CDR3 nucleotide sequence: TGTGCTAGTGCCCCTCGCGTGAGGAACACTGAAGCTTTCTTT. It codes for CASAPRVRNTEAFF. This rearrangement joins TRBV12-5 to TRBJ1-1; D is ambiguous. This CDR3 contains 14 residues. Germline V gene lookup returns CDR1 LGHNT and CDR2 FRNRAP. Trimming cost V 7 bases and J 1 base, with 13 bases left between them.

The CDR3 DNA follows: TGCGCCAGCGTTCGAGCGTCTCGCACAGATACGCAGTATTTT. This sequence encodes CASVRASRTDTQYF. The chain carries TRBV10-2 and TRBJ2-3; D is uncertain. This CDR3 has 14 amino acids. CDR1 and CDR2 from the germline V gene are WSHSY and SAAADI. The V end was cut by 8 bases, the J end by 1 base, with 13 bases between.

The rearrangement joins TRBV4-1 to TRBJ2-7, with a tentative D call TRBD1 (5 bases). CDR1 MGHRA and CDR2 YSYEKL come from the germline V gene. The CDR3 is made up of 16 amino acids. V was clipped by 2 bases and J by 0 bases, with 14 bases between them. The CDR3 is CASSQSVAGHSYEQYF. CDR3 in DNA: TGCGCCAGCAGCCAAAGTGTCGCAGGGCACTCCTACGAGCAGTACTTC.